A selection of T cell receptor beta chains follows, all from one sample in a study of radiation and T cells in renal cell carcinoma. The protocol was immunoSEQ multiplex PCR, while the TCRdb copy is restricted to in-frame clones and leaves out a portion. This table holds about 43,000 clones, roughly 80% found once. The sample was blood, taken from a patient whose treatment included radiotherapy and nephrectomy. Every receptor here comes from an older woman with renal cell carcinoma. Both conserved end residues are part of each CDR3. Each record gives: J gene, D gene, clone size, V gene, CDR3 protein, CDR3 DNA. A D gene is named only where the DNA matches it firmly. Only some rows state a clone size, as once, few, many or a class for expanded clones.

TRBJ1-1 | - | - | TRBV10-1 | CASSESGTDTEAFF | TGCGCCAGCAGTGAGTCGGGGACGGACACTGAAGCTTTCTTT
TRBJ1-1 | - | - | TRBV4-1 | CASSQPVARDTEAFF | TGCGCCAGCAGCCAACCCGTCGCCCGGGACACTGAAGCTTTCTTT
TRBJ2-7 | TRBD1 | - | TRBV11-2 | CASSSLGQSHYEQYF | TGTGCCAGCAGCTCGCTGGGACAGTCTCACTACGAGCAGTACTTC
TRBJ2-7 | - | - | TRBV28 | CASRGQKWDF | TGTGCCAGCAGGGGGCAGAAGTGGGACTTC
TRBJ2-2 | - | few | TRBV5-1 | CASSFGQPGELFF | TGCGCCAGCAGCTTTGGGCAGCCCGGGGAGCTGTTTTTT
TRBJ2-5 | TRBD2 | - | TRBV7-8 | CASSLGTSGRAGKTQYF | TGTGCCAGCAGCCTCGGGACTAGCGGGAGGGCGGGGAAGACCCAGTACTTC
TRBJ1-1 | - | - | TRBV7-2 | CASSLFVGNTEAFF | TGTGCCAGCAGCTTATTTGTTGGGAACACTGAAGCTTTCTTT
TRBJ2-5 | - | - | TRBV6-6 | CASSYLGAPQETQYF | TGTGCCAGCAGTTACTTGGGCGCCCCCCAAGAGACCCAGTACTTC
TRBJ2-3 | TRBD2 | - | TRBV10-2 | CASSDSGGANTQYF | TGCGCCAGCAGTGATAGCGGGGGGGCAAATACGCAGTATTTT
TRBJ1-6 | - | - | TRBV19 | CASSESAANSPLHF | TGTGCCAGTAGTGAATCGGCAGCCAATTCACCCCTCCACTTT
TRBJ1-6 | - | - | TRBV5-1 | CASSLGSGDSPLHF | TGCGCCAGCAGCTTGGGCTCGGGGGATTCACCCCTCCACTTT
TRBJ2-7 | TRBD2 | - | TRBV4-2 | CASSQEVGRGSYEQYF | TGTGCCAGCAGCCAAGAAGTCGGGAGGGGGTCCTACGAGCAGTACTTC
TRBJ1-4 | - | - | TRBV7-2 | CASSLLGMDLNEKLFF | TGTGCCAGCAGCTTACTGGGGATGGACCTCAATGAAAAACTGTTTTTT
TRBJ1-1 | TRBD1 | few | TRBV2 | CASRATGDTEAFF | TGTGCCAGCAGGGCCACAGGGGACACTGAAGCTTTCTTT
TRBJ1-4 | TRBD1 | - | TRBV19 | CASSIAGQGESEKLFF | TGTGCCAGTAGTATAGCCGGACAGGGCGAAAGCGAAAAACTGTTTTTT
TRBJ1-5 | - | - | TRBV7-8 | CASSLGGSQPQHF | TGTGCCAGCAGCTTAGGTGGGAGTCAGCCCCAGCATTTT
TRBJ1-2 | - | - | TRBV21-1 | CASSAGTGESDGYTF | TGTGCCAGCAGCGCCGGGACAGGGGAGAGTGATGGCTACACCTTC
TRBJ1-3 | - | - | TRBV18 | CASSPVSVASGNTIYF | TGTGCCAGCTCCCCGGTTTCGGTGGCCTCTGGAAACACCATATATTTT
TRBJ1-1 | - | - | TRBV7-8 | CASSLTREGTEAFF | TGTGCCAGCAGCTTAACCAGGGAGGGCACTGAAGCTTTCTTT
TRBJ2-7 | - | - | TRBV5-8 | CASSPGRGRDSYEQYF | TGTGCCAGCAGCCCGGGACGGGGCCGAGACTCCTACGAGCAGTACTTC
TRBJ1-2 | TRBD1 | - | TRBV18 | CASSLGTGYGYTF | TGTGCCAGCTCCCTCGGGACAGGCTATGGCTACACCTTC
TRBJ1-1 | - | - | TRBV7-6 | CASSLDWGENTEAFF | TGTGCCAGCAGCTTAGATTGGGGGGAGAACACTGAAGCTTTCTTT
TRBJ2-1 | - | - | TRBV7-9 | CASSFRFSEQFF | TGTGCCAGCAGCTTCCGCTTCAGCGAGCAGTTCTTC
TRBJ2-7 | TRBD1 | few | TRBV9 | CASSSGDRMNEQYF | TGTGCCAGCAGCTCCGGGGACAGGATGAACGAGCAGTACTTC
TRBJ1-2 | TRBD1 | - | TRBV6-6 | CASSYQTGAAGYTF | TGTGCCAGCAGTTACCAGACAGGGGCAGCGGGCTACACCTTC
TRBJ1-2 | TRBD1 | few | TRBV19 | CASSVGQGALGYTF | TGTGCCAGTAGTGTCGGACAGGGGGCTCTCGGCTACACCTTC
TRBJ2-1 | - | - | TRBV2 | CASNRDPGSSYNEQFF | TGTGCCAGCAACCGGGACCCCGGGAGCTCCTACAATGAGCAGTTCTTC
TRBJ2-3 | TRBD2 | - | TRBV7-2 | CASSLGWGGDTQYF | TGTGCCAGCAGCTTAGGCTGGGGGGGAGATACGCAGTATTTT
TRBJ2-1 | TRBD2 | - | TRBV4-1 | CASSTWQPLAGVVDEQFF | TGCGCCAGCAGCACTTGGCAGCCTCTAGCGGGAGTCGTGGATGAGCAGTTCTTC
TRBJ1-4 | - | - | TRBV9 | CASSVESGDRKLFF | TGTGCCAGCAGCGTAGAGTCAGGGGACCGAAAACTGTTTTTT
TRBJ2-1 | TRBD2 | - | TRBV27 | CASSLRAGTSGFF | TGTGCCAGCAGTTTACGCGCCGGGACTAGCGGGTTCTTC
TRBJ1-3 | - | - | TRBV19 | CASRSEGNTIYF | TGTGCCAGTCGGTCGGAGGGAAACACCATATATTTT
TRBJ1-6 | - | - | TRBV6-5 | CASSPPGRHSPLHF | TGTGCCAGCAGCCCCCCGGGACGACATTCACCCCTCCACTTT
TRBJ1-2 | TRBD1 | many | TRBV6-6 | CASSFPPGTAVEGYTF | TGTGCCAGCAGTTTTCCTCCCGGGACAGCCGTGGAAGGCTACACCTTC
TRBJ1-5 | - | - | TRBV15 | CATSRDGRGGNQPQHF | TGTGCCACCAGCAGAGATGGTAGGGGAGGCAATCAGCCCCAGCATTTT
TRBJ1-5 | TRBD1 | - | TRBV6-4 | CAKQGGDSNQPQHF | TGTGCCAAACAGGGGGGGGATAGCAATCAGCCCCAGCATTTT
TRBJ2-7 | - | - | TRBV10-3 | CAISVGWPSYEQYF | TGTGCCATCAGTGTCGGGTGGCCGAGCTACGAGCAGTACTTC
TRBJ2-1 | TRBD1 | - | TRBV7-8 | CASSANRGPGEQFF | TGTGCCAGCAGCGCTAACAGGGGCCCCGGTGAGCAGTTCTTC
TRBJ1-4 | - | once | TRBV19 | CASRTQQARSEKLFF | TGTGCCAGTAGGACCCAACAGGCGAGGAGTGAAAAACTGTTTTTT
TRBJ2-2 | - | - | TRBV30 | CAWSFRGWNTGELFF | TGTGCCTGGAGTTTTCGTGGGTGGAACACCGGGGAGCTGTTTTTT
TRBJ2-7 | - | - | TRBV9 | CASSVAGTAEQYF | TGTGCCAGCAGCGTAGCCGGGACGGCCGAGCAGTACTTC
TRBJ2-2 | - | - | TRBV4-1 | CASRRQVLGGELFF | TGCGCCAGCAGAAGACAGGTTCTAGGCGGGGAGCTGTTTTTT
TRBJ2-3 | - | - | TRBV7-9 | CASSSLHNTDTQYF | TGTGCCAGCAGCTCACTTCACAACACAGATACGCAGTATTTT
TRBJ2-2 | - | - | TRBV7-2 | CASSLALNTGELFF | TGTGCCAGCAGCTTAGCCTTGAACACCGGGGAGCTGTTTTTT